The clone carrying this T cell receptor (beta chain) has only a few counts. The target antigen is unknown. This specimen belongs to a study of early T cells in non-severe SARS-CoV-2 infection. Study at large: Investigators sequenced bulk RNA drawn from unsorted whole blood, and chains remained unpaired. Study-level findings and limits: Database matching using VDJdb favored anti-spike CD8 responses, with private and CD4 specificities left missing.

Unique molecular identifiers tagged individual cDNA molecules. MiXCR, run by TCRdb on the 5' RACE reads, gives a single entry per CDR3 protein. The sample consists of approximately 90,000 distinct CDR3 sequences, 9.5% to 11% of them appearing once. This CDR3 comprises 15 residues. Germline assignment: CDR1 MNHEY and CDR2 SVGAGI. The V end was cut by 0 bases, the J end by 5 bases, with 11 bases between. V and J are TRBV6-5 and TRBJ2-1; D is undetermined. Sequencing used whole blood, obtained at baseline. The sequence derives from an adult who was a healthcare worker with PCR-confirmed SARS-CoV-2 infection or an uninfected control (not recorded which). The CDR3 DNA reads TGTGCCAGCAGTTACTCGAATGGCGGAGACAATGAGCAGTTCTTC. Protein: CASSYSNGGDNEQFF.